Listed here are 3 T cell receptor beta chains from one sample, sequenced in a study of shared clonotypes between healthy human individuals. Profiled with immunoSEQ multiplex PCR; TCRdb holds only in-frame clones, not every one. The table lists over a million clones, around 97% of them singletons. Source material: naive CD4+ T cells sorted from blood. Subset described: CD45RA+ positively selected. The receptors stem from a man aged 25 to 40 in good health.

The chain recombines TRBV7-6 with TRBJ1-1; D ambiguous. V was shortened by 1 base and J by 0 bases, with 9 bases between the two germline ends. The CDR3 totals 15 residues. Per germline, CDR1 SGHVS and CDR2 FNYEAQ. The DNA for the CDR3 is TGTGCCAGCAGCTTAGGGACGGATTTGAACACTGAAGCTTTCTTT. Its protein is CASSLGTDLNTEAFF.

V is TRBV6-5 and J is TRBJ2-7; 11 nucleotides agree with TRBD2. This CDR3 has 13 amino acids. V trimming: 2 bases; J trimming: 10 bases; junction bases outside the gene matches: 4. Looked up from germline, CDR1 is MNHEY and CDR2 is SVGAGI. CDR3 in amino acids: CASSYKTSGGQYF. CDR3 nucleotide sequence: TGTGCCAGCAGTTACAAAACTAGCGGGGGTCAGTACTTC.

This sequence joins TRBV10-3 and TRBJ2-1; 10 bases fit TRBD2. V lost 7 bases, J lost 8 bases, and 11 bases stayed unmatched. Germline V gives CDR1 ENHRY, CDR2 SYGVKD. The CDR3 is made up of 15 amino acids. CDR3 in amino acids: CAITARLAGLDEQFF. The DNA of the CDR3 is TGTGCCATCACAGCGCGACTAGCGGGTCTCGATGAGCAGTTCTTC.